The clone carrying this TCR beta chain has a count of ten or more. Its antigen remains unidentified. This sample is part of a study of Graves' ophthalmopathy and Graves' hyperthyroidism. The sequenced template was RNA, covering the TCR beta CDR3 region. Scientists carried out first-round RT-PCR using HTBI primers and then a second-round multiplex PCR. TCRdb passed the multiplex PCR reads through MiXCR, listing each CDR3 protein once. Of about 1.2 million distinct CDR3 sequences in the sample, 35% to 40% are singletons; the top ten hold 8.5% to 14%. General study points: The 13-signature model separated ophthalmopathy from stable hyperthyroidism at approximately 91% sensitivity and around 80% specificity. Blood also contained most of the expanded thyroid clonotypes above 0.001 frequency. Sensitivity reached more than 70% and specificity about 72% when the model predicted ophthalmopathy progression.

Per the germline V gene, CDR1 is LNHDA and CDR2 is SQIVND (reference sequence). V was trimmed by 5 bases and J by 4 bases, leaving 15 bases between them. The CDR3 sequence is 14 residues long. Sample: peripheral blood or thyroid tissue (not recorded which). The rearrangement joins TRBV19 to TRBJ2-7; D perhaps matches TRBD1 (6 bases). The TCR comes from an adult man with Graves' hyperthyroidism. DNA for the CDR3: TGTGCCAGTAGTGGAGGACAGCGGATTTACGAGCAGTACTTC. It is translated as CASSGGQRIYEQYF.